The 24 T cell receptor beta chains below were found in one sample sequenced in a study of CD8 T cells in acute hepatitis C reinfection. Time point of the sample: naive CD8 control sorted from an acute-time-point sample. Using immunoSEQ multiplex PCR, the repertoire was profiled, and TCRdb retains in-frame clones only, with some absent. The table has 30,000 to 45,000 clones, approximately 83% seen once. The specimen was naive CD8+ T cells from PBMCs. The source of these receptors is a woman between 18 and 29 years old who spontaneously cleared hepatitis C infection.

In nucleotides, the CDR3 is TGCGCCAGCACCAGATTTAGCAATCAGCCCCAGCATTTT. It is translated as CASTRFSNQPQHF. The rearrangement uses TRBV10-2 and TRBJ1-5; D is unresolved. Germline V gene sequence: CDR1 WSHSY, CDR2 SAAADI. The V and J ends lost 7 bases and 0 bases respectively, with 7 bases between them. The CDR3 has 13 residues.

The chain uses TRBV7-6 and TRBJ2-1; 7 nucleotides match TRBD2. CDR3 length: 18 residues. V trimming: 6 bases; J trimming: 6 bases; junction bases outside the gene matches: 20. CDR1 and CDR2 (germline): SGHVS, FNYEAQ. CDR3 protein: CASSPFPLLAIQINEQFF. The DNA for the CDR3 is TGTGCCAGCAGTCCATTCCCTTTACTAGCGATACAGATCAATGAGCAGTTCTTC. Full variable domain (missing parts from reference TRBV7-6 and TRBJ2-1): GAGVSQSPRYKVTKRGQDVALRCDPISGHVSLYWYRQALGQGPEFLTYFNYEAQQDKSGLPNDRFSAERPEGSISTLTIQRTEQRDSAMYRCASSPFPLLAIQINEQFFGPGTRLTVL.

The chain combines TRBV7-9 with TRBJ2-1; 8 positions agree with TRBD2. The CDR3 is 17 amino acids. The ends lost 5 bases at V and 4 bases at J; junction bases unmatched: 13. Germline CDR1 reads SEHNR; CDR2 reads FQNEAQ (reference sequence). The CDR3 reads CASSLRSLVAGYNEQFF. In nucleotides, the CDR3 is TGTGCCAGCAGCCTACGGAGTTTGGTAGCGGGGTACAATGAGCAGTTCTTC.

This clone was observed once. The V call is TRBV7-9, the J call TRBJ2-1, with D possibly being TRBD2 (6 bases). The length of the CDR3 is 12 residues. V was pared by 9 bases and J by 7 bases, with 13 bases between. The germline gives CDR1 SEHNR, CDR2 FQNEAQ (reference sequence). CDR3 coding DNA: TGTGCCAGGGGTGTAGGGAGGAATGAGCAGTTCTTC. Protein: CARGVGRNEQFF.

V gene TRBV13 combines with J gene TRBJ2-7, with TRBD2 as a possible D gene (6 bases). Trimming removed 4 bases from V and 6 bases from J, with 16 bases in between. The CDR3 is made up of 14 amino acids. Germline V CDR1 and CDR2: PRHDT, FYEKMQ (reference sequence). Here the CDR3 DNA reads TGTGCCAGCAGCTGGGGACTCACGTCTCGCGAGCAGTACTTC. This gives the protein CASSWGLTSREQYF.

This chain joins TRBV30 and TRBJ2-7, with D tentatively TRBD1 (6 bases). With 4 bases removed from V and 1 base from J, the gap between germline ends came to 14 bases. Germline values: CDR1 GTSNPN, CDR2 SVGIG (reference sequence). The CDR3 covers 14 residues. The CDR3 spells CAWIRTVNSYEQYF. DNA of the CDR3: TGTGCCTGGATCAGGACAGTGAATTCCTACGAGCAGTACTTC.

The gene calls are TRBV5-6 and TRBJ2-1; D might be TRBD2 (5 bases). The germline V gene encodes CDR1 SGHDT and CDR2 YYEEEE. CDR3 length: 13 residues. V lost 4 bases and J lost 10, with 15 bases in between. The CDR3 loop is CASSPSGNREQFF. DNA of the CDR3: TGTGCCAGCAGCCCGTCGGGGAATAGGGAGCAGTTCTTC. The entire variable domain, with the rest obtained from reference TRBV5-6 and TRBJ2-1, is as follows: DAGVTQSPTHLIKTRGQQVTLRCSPKSGHDTVSWYQQALGQGPQFIFQYYEEEERQRGNFPDRFSGHQFPNYSSELNVNALLLGDSALYLCASSPSGNREQFFGPGTRLTVL.

The chain joins TRBV10-3 to TRBJ2-7, with D hard to call. With 3 bases removed from V and 4 bases from J, the gap between germline ends came to 10 bases. The CDR3 loop spans 13 amino acids. The V gene's germline CDR1 is ENHRY and CDR2 SYGVKD. The CDR3 sequence is CAISDRITYEQYF. DNA for the CDR3: TGTGCCATCAGTGACCGGATTACTTACGAGCAGTACTTC.

The rearrangement links TRBV27 to TRBJ2-1; weak D call: TRBD2 (6 bases). This CDR3 region has 15 residues. Germline values: CDR1 MNHEY, CDR2 SMNVEV (reference sequence). Between the trimmed V and J ends, which lost 4 bases and 7 bases, there was a span of 17 bases. The CDR3: CASSSFGGLGNEQFF. The CDR3 DNA follows: TGTGCCAGCAGTTCTTTTGGAGGGCTGGGGAATGAGCAGTTCTTC.

V usage is TRBV6-1 and J usage is TRBJ2-1; D call uncertain. This CDR3 comprises 11 residues. Trimming took off 6 bases at V and 7 bases at J, with 7 bases between the two ends. Germline V lookup: CDR1 MNHNS, CDR2 SASEGT. The CDR3 nucleotides read TGTGCCAGCAGGACGGAGAATGAGCAGTTCTTC. It yields the protein CASRTENEQFF.

The chain uses TRBV11-2 and TRBJ2-1; D not certain. Trimming removed 5 bases from V and 8 bases from J, with 7 bases in between. Germline CDR1 SGHAT, CDR2 FQNNGV. This CDR3 spans 11 amino acids. The CDR3 here is CASSPTDEQFF. DNA for the CDR3: TGTGCCAGCAGCCCGACCGATGAGCAGTTCTTC.

V and J are TRBV15 and TRBJ1-2; TRBD1 aligns across 7 bases. Germline-derived CDR1 and CDR2 are LNHNV and YYDKDF (reference sequence). The CDR3 consists of 13 residues. J lost 4 bases, V lost 6 bases, and 5 bases had no gene match. The CDR3 reads CATRPGTAYGYTF. CDR3 DNA: TGTGCCACCAGGCCCGGGACAGCCTATGGCTACACCTTC.

V and J are TRBV6-5 and TRBJ2-5; D ambiguous. The V end was cut by 2 bases, the J end by 5 bases, with 3 bases between. This CDR3 region has 11 residues. Germline loops: CDR1 MNHEY, CDR2 SVGAGI. This CDR3 reads CASSYGETQYF. CDR3 nucleotide sequence: TGTGCCAGCAGTTACGGTGAGACCCAGTACTTC.

This chain connects TRBV2 to TRBJ2-2; 9 nucleotides line up with TRBD2. Germline V CDR1 and CDR2: SNHLY, FYNNEI. The trim removed 0 bases at V and 4 bases at J, leaving 12 bases unmatched. The CDR3 is 19 residues long. The CDR3 region is CASSEAPPASGIITGELFF. CDR3 bases: TGTGCCAGCAGTGAAGCGCCTCCGGCTAGCGGGATTATCACCGGGGAGCTGTTTTTT.

The gene calls are TRBV27 and TRBJ1-2; no clear D. This CDR3 contains 12 residues. Germline lookup yields CDR1 MNHEY and CDR2 SMNVEV (reference sequence). Trimming took off 5 bases at V and 10 bases at J, with 14 bases between the two ends. The CDR3 region is CASSPRAGDYTF. The CDR3 bases are TGTGCCAGCAGTCCCCGGGCGGGTGACTACACCTTC.

V usage is TRBV19 and J usage is TRBJ2-7; 7 positions match TRBD1. With V trimmed by 1 base and J by 5 bases, 5 bases remained unmatched. The CDR3 consists of 14 residues. In germline, CDR1 is LNHDA, CDR2 SQIVND (reference sequence). CDR3 sequence (DNA): TGTGCCAGTAGTATAGCGACAGGGAACCACGAGCAGTACTTC. Its protein is CASSIATGNHEQYF.

The V call is TRBV10-2, the J call TRBJ1-2, with a weak D call TRBD1 (6 bases). The V end lost 2 bases, the J end lost 4 bases, and 20 bases lay between the germline ends. The V gene's germline CDR1 is WSHSY and CDR2 SAAADI. The CDR3 is made up of 17 amino acids. The CDR3 is CASSERGRGRGPYGYTF. CDR3 coding DNA: TGCGCCAGCAGTGAGAGGGGGAGGGGGAGGGGTCCCTATGGCTACACCTTC.

The rearrangement joins TRBV9 to TRBJ2-1, with 7 bases lining up with TRBD2. The CDR3 runs 17 residues. Germline CDR1 reads SGDLS; CDR2 reads YYNGEE. Trimming removed 0 bases from V and 5 bases from J; junction bases left unmatched: 11. The CDR3 nucleotides are TGTGCCAGCAGCGTAGCAATGTTTGCGGGAGCGGACAATGAGCAGTTCTTC. Translation gives CASSVAMFAGADNEQFF.

The V gene is TRBV7-9, the J gene TRBJ1-2; D is uncertain. The CDR3 totals 14 residues. Deletions cut 5 bases from V and 5 bases from J, with 15 bases between. Germline CDR1 SEHNR, CDR2 FQNEAQ (reference sequence). The CDR3 loop reads CASSRRGQLYGYTF. CDR3 nucleotides: TGTGCCAGCAGCCGCCGAGGGCAATTGTATGGCTACACCTTC.

In the case of this clone: At one boundary the junction diverges from the germline segment, which might be a read error. V and J are TRBV6-1 and TRBJ2-4; the match to TRBD1 covers 8 bases. CDR1 is MNHNS, CDR2 SASEGT, per germline. The CDR3 has 12 amino acids. The CDR3 DNA reads as TGTGCCAGCAGTGATACCGGACAGGGCTTCGGCTTC. As protein: CASSDTGQGFGF.

The chain joins TRBV7-6 to TRBJ2-1; D remains unclear. The V end lost 1 base, the J end lost 10 bases, and 17 bases lay between the germline ends. The CDR3 totals 15 residues. In germline, CDR1 is SGHVS, CDR2 FNYEAQ. The chain's CDR3 is CASSLDLSLMEEQFF. The CDR3 DNA sequence: TGTGCCAGCAGCTTAGACCTTAGCCTGATGGAGGAGCAGTTCTTC.

V usage is TRBV14 and J usage is TRBJ2-1; unclear D gene. V was pared by 0 bases and J by 8 bases, with 5 bases between. Germline V gene lookup returns CDR1 SGHDN and CDR2 FVKESK. This CDR3 is built from 12 residues. CDR3: CASSQEPYEQFF. CDR3 sequence (DNA): TGTGCCAGCAGCCAAGAACCCTATGAGCAGTTCTTC.

The chain uses TRBV4-1 and TRBJ1-4; weak D call: TRBD1 (5 bases). This CDR3 spans 14 amino acids. V was trimmed by 3 bases and J by 2 bases, leaving 7 bases between them. Germline V lookup: CDR1 MGHRA, CDR2 YSYEKL. The CDR3 spells CASSQSGTNEKLFF. The CDR3 DNA follows: TGCGCCAGCAGCCAGTCAGGGACTAATGAAAAACTGTTTTTT.

The V call is TRBV11-2, the J call TRBJ1-2; D possibly corresponds to TRBD1 (6 bases). V lost 5 bases and J lost 4, with 20 bases in between. This CDR3 has 16 amino acids. Per the germline V gene, CDR1 is SGHAT and CDR2 is FQNNGV. The CDR3 bases are TGTGCCAGCAGCCCCACAGGGCTACAGGGCGCCTATGGCTACACCTTC. Its translation: CASSPTGLQGAYGYTF.